This T cell receptor (beta chain) was recorded in a study of T-cell reconstitution after alpha-beta-depleted transplantation in children. Study observations and caveats: Recipient T cells and thymic progenitors that survived gave rise to the high TCRbeta diversity observed at day 60 in some patients. One year post-transplant, T-cell counts and diversity were largely derived from T cells produced anew. Two months or so post-transplant, alpha-beta T cells reportedly derived from several hundred expanded graft clones.

This clonotype turned up a few times. As yet, its antigen is unknown. The CDR3 sequence is 13 residues long. The V gene lost 1 base and the J gene lost 0 bases, with 4 bases spanning the gap. CDR1 is DFQATT, CDR2 SNEGSKA, per germline (reference sequence). Unique molecular identifiers were used to barcode this TCRbeta library. MiXCR was run by TCRdb on the PCR reads, yielding one entry per CDR3 protein. The data show approximately 270,000 distinct CDR3 sequences, roughly a quarter seen once. This chain joins TRBV20-1 and TRBJ2-1; D unresolved. The origin of this receptor is a female patient aged 2-9 years who had a stem cell transplant for congenital amegakaryocytic thrombocytopenia, so the T cells may come from the graft donor. Material: PBMCs, mostly from graft donor cells, obtained 360 days after TCRalphabeta/CD19-depleted stem cell transplant. The CDR3 coding sequence is TGCAGTGCTAGAGTTGTCTCCTACAATGAGCAGTTCTTC. It yields the protein CSARVVSYNEQFF.